Shown below are 21 T cell receptor beta chains from a single sample sequenced in a study of spatial heterogeneity in lung cancer (dated by TCRdb to between 2017 and 2020). The research as a whole found: The number of expanded intratumoral alpha and beta TCRs correlated with the tumor nonsynonymous mutation count.

The method behind the library was 5' RACE. Instrument used: NextSeq 500. Using fastp trimming at Q25 and MiXCR clonotype assembly, TCRdb reanalyzed the public sequencing data and kept in-frame beta chains. Every entry covers one CDR3 protein and lists the most common genes and DNA from its rows. The sample table contains some 100,000 distinct CDR3 sequences; only one count was recorded for roughly 4.5% of them. The ten largest account for 21% of the sample. This sample's time point label indicates: sample taken at primary tumor resection. These TCRs' antigens remain unknown. The sample was lung tumor tissue, taken at surgery. Receptors were obtained from a male donor with early-stage non-small cell lung cancer.

This clonotype was picked up many times. The chain has TRBV12-3 or TRBV12-4 and TRBJ2-1; TRBD2 matches 7 bases. V gave up 8 bases and J gave up 7 bases; unmatched junction bases: 11. This CDR3 spans 14 amino acids. CDR3 in amino acids: CASYRPGGVNEQFF. Here the CDR3 DNA reads TGTGCCAGCTATAGGCCGGGAGGAGTAAATGAGCAGTTCTTC.

This clonotype was detected ten times or more. J is TRBJ2-3 and V is TRBV6-2 or TRBV6-3; 10 nucleotides align to TRBD2. The ends lost 6 bases at V and 3 bases at J; junction bases unmatched: 12. The germline V gene encodes CDR1 MNHEY and CDR2 SVGEGT. The CDR3 spans 17 residues. CDR3 loop: CASSYQIGLAETDTQYF. In DNA form, the CDR3 reads TGTGCCAGCAGCTACCAGATTGGACTAGCGGAGACAGATACGCAGTATTTT.

The table lists this clonotype with many counts. The chain joins TRBV3-1 to TRBJ1-4; D unclear. Trimming removed 3 bases at V and 10 bases at J, with 18 bases between. This CDR3 has 15 residues. Germline V CDR1 and CDR2: LGHDT, YNNKEL (reference sequence). Here the CDR3 DNA reads TGTGCCAGCAGCCATCTTGGAGGAAACGTTGGAAAACTGTTTTTT. It specifies CASSHLGGNVGKLFF.

This clonotype was found many times. The rearrangement joins TRBV28 to TRBJ2-7; the D is unclear. Trimming took 4 bases from V and 3 from J, leaving 16 bases between them. This CDR3 is 15 amino acids long. The germline gives CDR1 MDHEN, CDR2 SYDVKM. Here the CDR3 reads CASSYGPTKYYEQYF. The DNA for the CDR3 is TGTGCCAGCAGTTACGGACCAACTAAGTACTACGAGCAGTACTTC.

This chain links TRBV2 with TRBJ2-4; TRBD1 agrees at 8 bases. The germline V gene has CDR1 SNHLY and CDR2 FYNNEI. This CDR3 is 14 amino acids long. Losses at the gene ends were 6 bases for V and 2 bases for J; bases not matched to a gene: 3. The CDR3: CASSGQGSKNIQYF. The CDR3 bases are TGTGCCAGCAGCGGACAGGGATCCAAAAACATTCAGTACTTC.

This clonotype occurred many times. This rearrangement joins TRBV25-1 to TRBJ2-5; no definite D call. The V end lost 4 bases, the J end lost 1 base, and 10 bases lay between the germline ends. Germline V gene data show CDR1 as MGHDK and CDR2 as SYGVNS. The CDR3 sequence is 14 residues long. CDR3 nucleotides: TGTGCCAGCAGTGGTGGAAGGTCCCAAGAGACCCAGTACTTC. As protein: CASSGGRSQETQYF.

Many counts were recorded for this clonotype. The chain is built from TRBV12-3 or TRBV12-4 and TRBJ1-5; 9 nucleotides agree with TRBD1. This CDR3 has 14 residues. Trimming at V came to 5 bases and at J to 7 bases, leaving 6 bases not matched to a gene. The DNA for the CDR3 is TGTGCCAGCAGTAACCGGGACAGGGAGCAGCCCCAGCATTTT. Translation: CASSNRDREQPQHF.

This clonotype has a count of ten or more. V usage is TRBV12-3 or TRBV12-4 and J usage is TRBJ2-1; TRBD2 matches at 13 bases. This CDR3 comprises 15 residues. Trimming removed 4 bases from V and 7 bases from J; junction bases left unmatched: 4. The CDR3 coding sequence is TGTGCCAGCAGTTGGGGACTAGCGGGAACAAATGAGCAGTTCTTC. Translated: CASSWGLAGTNEQFF.

This clonotype has a count of ten or more. The CDR3 DNA is TGTGCCAGCAGCTCAACCCGGAGGGACGAGCAGTACTTC. This translates into CASSSTRRDEQYF. The rearrangement uses TRBV11-3 and TRBJ2-7, with D possibly matching TRBD2 (6 bases). The CDR3 runs to 13 residues. Germline V gene sequence: CDR1 SGHNT, CDR2 YENEEA. The V gene lost 4 bases and the J gene lost 5 bases, with 12 bases spanning the gap. Complete variable domain (other parts from reference TRBV11-3 and TRBJ2-7): EAGVVQSPRYKIIEKKQPVAFWCNPISGHNTLYWYLQNLGQGPELLIRYENEEAVDDSQLPKDRFSAERLKGVDSTLKIQPAELGDSAVYLCASSSTRRDEQYFGPGTRLTVT.

This clonotype occurred many times. V is TRBV5-1 and J is TRBJ2-2, with D possibly called TRBD1 or TRBD2 (5 bases each). The germline V gene has CDR1 SGHRS and CDR2 YFSETQ. The germline V and J ends were trimmed by 2 bases and 5 bases, with 13 bases remaining between them. There are 15 residues in the CDR3. CDR3 nucleotides: TGCGCCAGCAGCTTTGAGGGGTTAGAAACCGGGGAGCTGTTTTTT. Translation: CASSFEGLETGELFF.

This sequence joins TRBV20-1 and TRBJ2-7, with D perhaps TRBD2 (5 bases). The CDR3 extends over 14 amino acids. The V gene lost 5 bases and the J gene lost 0 bases, with 14 bases spanning the gap. Per the germline V gene, CDR1 is DFQATT and CDR2 is SNEGSKA (reference sequence). The CDR3: CSASLGVSSYEQYF. CDR3 DNA sequence: TGCAGTGCTTCTCTCGGGGTTAGCTCCTACGAGCAGTACTTC.

This clonotype was recorded a few times. A much larger clone lies one base from this, so it may be a read error. The chain uses TRBV29-1 and TRBJ2-7; possible D gene TRBD2, 5 bases. Trimming removed 1 base at V and 3 bases at J, with 16 bases between. This CDR3 is 15 amino acids long. Germline values: CDR1 SQVTM, CDR2 ANQGSEA. The CDR3 DNA reads TGCAGCGTTGAAGTCCCAACTAGGGCCCGCTACGAGCAGTACTTC. This encodes CSVEVPTRARYEQYF.

Many counts were recorded for this clonotype. J is TRBJ1-5 and V is TRBV28; possibly TRBD1 for D (6 bases). The CDR3 runs 16 residues. The V and J ends lost 3 bases and 9 bases respectively, with 21 bases between them. Germline V CDR1 and CDR2: MDHEN, SYDVKM. The CDR3 nucleotides read TGTGCCAGCAGTTTTGGAATAACAGGGATGGATTTGCCCCAGCATTTT. Amino acid sequence: CASSFGITGMDLPQHF.

This clonotype was recorded many times. The chain links TRBV28 to TRBJ1-4; D remains unclear. This CDR3 is 12 amino acids long. V was trimmed by 2 bases and J by 5 bases, leaving 3 bases between them. Germline V gives CDR1 MDHEN, CDR2 SYDVKM. The CDR3 reads CASSLVNEKLFF. Written as DNA, the CDR3 is TGTGCCAGCAGTTTAGTAAATGAAAAACTGTTTTTT.

This clonotype came up many times. The rearrangement joins TRBV28 to TRBJ1-1, with D possibly TRBD1 on 5 matching bases. The CDR3 contains 15 residues. V was pared by 3 bases and J by 3 bases, with 14 bases between. From germline, CDR1 is MDHEN and CDR2 SYDVKM. The CDR3 spells CASSLVGASDTEAFF. The CDR3 DNA reads as TGTGCCAGCAGTTTGGTAGGGGCGTCGGACACTGAAGCTTTCTTT.

The sample holds many counts of this clonotype. The V and J genes are TRBV28 and TRBJ2-2; the match to TRBD1 covers 8 bases. In germline, CDR1 is MDHEN, CDR2 SYDVKM. The V segment lost 1 base and the J segment 4 bases; nucleotides outside the gene matches: 8. This CDR3 is 17 amino acids long. The CDR3 nucleotides are TGTGCCAGCAGTTTATTTTCAGGGGGCGCCGTCACCGGGGAGCTGTTTTTT. Residues: CASSLFSGGAVTGELFF.

This chain links TRBV7-6 with TRBJ2-7; D perhaps matches TRBD1 (6 bases). Germline loops: CDR1 SGHVS, CDR2 FNYEAQ. The CDR3 spans 14 residues. V lost 2 bases, J lost 5 bases, and 13 bases lay in between. The DNA of the CDR3 is TGTGCCAGCAGCTTAAGAAGCAGGGGCCACGAGCAGTACTTC. This sequence encodes CASSLRSRGHEQYF.

The J gene is TRBJ2-1, the V gene TRBV6-2 or TRBV6-3; 10 nucleotides agree with TRBD2. This CDR3 contains 19 residues. CDR1 and CDR2 (germline): MNHEY, SVGEGT. The V segment lost 2 bases and the J segment 4 bases; nucleotides outside the gene matches: 14. CDR3 sequence reads: CASSYPPAEREGPYNEQFF. For the CDR3, the DNA is TGTGCCAGCAGTTACCCGCCAGCTGAGCGGGAGGGCCCATACAATGAGCAGTTCTTC.

This clonotype was counted many times. The chain links TRBV7-9 to TRBJ2-7; possibly TRBD1 for D (6 bases). Germline CDR1 is SEHNR and CDR2 is FQNEAQ (reference sequence). This CDR3 has 18 residues. The ends were cut back, 2 bases at V and 2 bases at J, with 22 bases in the middle. Here the CDR3 DNA reads TGTGCCAGCAGCTTAATTGGCGGAGCGGACAGCCCCGCCTACGAGCAGTACTTC. Translated: CASSLIGGADSPAYEQYF.

This clonotype was recorded at least ten times. This chain connects TRBV10-3 to TRBJ2-3, with D perhaps TRBD1 or TRBD2 (6 bases each). V lost 3 bases, J lost 1 base, and 11 bases lay in between. The germline V gene has CDR1 ENHRY and CDR2 SYGVKD. The CDR3 covers 15 residues. CDR3 in amino acids: CAISDRGLGTDTQYF. The CDR3 nucleotides read TGTGCCATCAGTGACCGGGGGCTGGGCACAGATACGCAGTATTTT.

In its sample, this clonotype was seen many times. This rearrangement joins TRBV3-1 to TRBJ2-3; either TRBD1 or TRBD2 may supply D (5 bases each). This CDR3 has 12 amino acids. Trimming took off 6 bases at V and 13 bases at J, with 17 bases between the two ends. Germline V lookup: CDR1 LGHDT, CDR2 YNNKEL (reference sequence). For the CDR3, the DNA is TGTGCCAGCAGTCAACGGGACCGGAACAAGTATTTT. As protein: CASSQRDRNKYF.